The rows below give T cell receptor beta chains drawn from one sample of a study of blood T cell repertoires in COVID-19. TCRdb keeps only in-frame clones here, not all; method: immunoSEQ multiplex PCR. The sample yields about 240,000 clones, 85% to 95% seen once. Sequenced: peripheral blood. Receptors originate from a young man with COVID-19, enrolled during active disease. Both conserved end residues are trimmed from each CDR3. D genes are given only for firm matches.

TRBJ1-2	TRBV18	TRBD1	ASSHGQGNGYT
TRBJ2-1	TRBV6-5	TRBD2	ASNLLAGAENEQF
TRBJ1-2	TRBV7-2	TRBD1	ASSPRTGNYGYT
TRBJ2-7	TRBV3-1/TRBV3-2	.	ASSQDTYEQY
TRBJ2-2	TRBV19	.	ASRQGVGTGELF
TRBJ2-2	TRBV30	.	AWSARPLTEPGELF
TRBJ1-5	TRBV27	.	ASSLAGIDQPQH
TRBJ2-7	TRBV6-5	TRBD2	ASSQLAGASEQY
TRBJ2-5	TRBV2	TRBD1	ASSGYRGLETQY
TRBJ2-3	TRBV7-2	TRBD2	ASSLFSGGNTQY
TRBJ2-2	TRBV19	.	ASSFGQTRNTGELF
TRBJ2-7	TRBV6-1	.	ASSEGTGEQY
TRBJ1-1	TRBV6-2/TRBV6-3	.	ASSYLPDTEAF
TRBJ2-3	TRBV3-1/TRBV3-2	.	ASSPDWGTSTDTQY
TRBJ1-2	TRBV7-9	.	ASRGGNYGYT
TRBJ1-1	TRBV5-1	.	ASSFVGAGNTEAF
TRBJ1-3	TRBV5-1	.	ASSLQGLRGNTIY
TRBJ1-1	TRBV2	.	ASSQTGLNTEAF
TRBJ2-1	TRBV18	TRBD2	ASSPGLAEGNEQF
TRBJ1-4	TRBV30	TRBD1	AWSPGGGEKLF
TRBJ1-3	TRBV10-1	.	ASSEWPGNTIY
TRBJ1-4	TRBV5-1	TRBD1	ASSLNSGQGNEKLF
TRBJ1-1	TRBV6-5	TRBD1	ASSPGQVTEAF
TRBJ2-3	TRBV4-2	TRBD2	ASSQLRASGGRSTDTQY
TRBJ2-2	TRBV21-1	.	APRGLRGTRTGELF
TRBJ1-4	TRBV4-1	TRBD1	ASSLGQAGEKLF
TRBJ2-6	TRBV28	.	ASRGRSGANVLT